These 32 T cell receptor beta chains originate from one sample sequenced in a study of CD4 and CD8 cells across lung adenocarcinoma regions. MiXCR, applied by TCRdb to the PCR reads, yields one record per CDR3 protein. The sample shows around 18,000 distinct CDR3 sequences, 45% to 60% of them seen only once. The sample taken for sequencing was CD8+ T cells from the center of a lung tumor. The receptors were gathered from a female donor with lung adenocarcinoma. The CD4 and CD8 labels of this study may be unreliable.

The chain employs TRBV27 and TRBJ2-5, with D unclear. The J call is doubtful: the DNA matches TRBJ2-7 better. CDR1 is MNHEY, CDR2 SMNVEV, per germline (reference sequence). The CDR3 has 11 amino acids. CDR3 protein: CASSFGHEQYF. The DNA of the CDR3 is TGTGCCAGCAGTTTCGGGCACGAGCAGTACTTC.

This clonotype has a single count. The chain links TRBV27 to TRBJ2-4; weak D call: TRBD2 (6 bases). This CDR3 is built from 13 residues. Germline CDR1 reads MNHEY; CDR2 reads SMNVEV (reference sequence). V lost 10 bases and J 13 bases, leaving 23 bases between the germline ends. CDR3 sequence: CAIGGRDQNTQYF. The CDR3 DNA is TGTGCCATCGGAGGGCGTGACCAAAACACCCAGTACTTC.

This clonotype was recorded at least ten times. The chain is built from TRBV11-2 and TRBJ1-1; D gene unclear. CDR3 length equals 13 residues. Trimming removed 0 bases at V and 1 base at J, with 3 bases between. Germline CDR1 reads SGHAT; CDR2 reads FQNNGV. The CDR3 loop is CASSLEPNTEAFF. For the CDR3, the DNA is TGTGCCAGCAGCTTAGAGCCGAACACTGAAGCTTTCTTT.

This chain links TRBV6-1 with TRBJ2-5, with D perhaps TRBD2 (6 bases). With the DNA end fitting TRBJ2-7 better, the J assignment may be wrong. CDR1 MNHNS and CDR2 SASEGT come from the germline V gene. This CDR3 is built from 14 residues. The CDR3 DNA reads as TGTGCCAGCCACCTCCGTGCGGGACGGTACGAGCAGTACTTC. Amino acids: CASHLRAGRYEQYF.

The CDR3 nucleotides are TGTGCCAGCCGGGGGTACCAAGAGACCCAGTACTTC. This sequence encodes CASRGYQETQYF. The chain carries TRBV6-1 and TRBJ2-5; possible D gene TRBD2, 6 bases. The CDR3 contains 12 residues. V lost 8 bases and J 0 bases, leaving 7 bases between the germline ends. Germline CDR1 is MNHNS and CDR2 is SASEGT.

A word on this clonotype: At one boundary the junction diverges from the germline segment, which might be a read error. This chain connects TRBV27 to TRBJ2-3; TRBD2 is a possible D gene (6 bases). The CDR3 is made up of 16 amino acids. Germline CDR1 reads MNHEY; CDR2 reads SMNVEV (reference sequence). The CDR3 sequence is CASTGLGGSDTDTQYF. The CDR3 DNA is TGTGCCAGCACGGGGTTGGGGGGAAGTGACACAGATACGCAGTACTTT.

Note on this clonotype: One junction end does not reproduce the germline sequence, and a read error may be involved. The gene calls are TRBV27 and TRBJ2-3; TRBD2 matches at 7 bases. Per germline, CDR1 MNHEY and CDR2 SMNVEV (reference sequence). The CDR3 has 16 residues. The CDR3 loop reads CASSVAGVRATNTQYF. CDR3 sequence (DNA): TGTGCGAGCAGTGTCGCGGGGGTGCGAGCCACAAATACGCAGTACTTT.

The chain combines TRBV6-1 with TRBJ2-5; D possibly corresponds to TRBD2 (6 bases). The length of the CDR3 is 15 residues. Germline CDR1 MNHNS, CDR2 SASEGT. The V gene lost 5 bases and the J gene lost 4 bases, with 17 bases spanning the gap. CDR3 region: CASSMGRGELETQYF. The CDR3, as DNA: TGTGCCAGCAGTATGGGACGCGGGGAATTAGAGACCCAGTACTTC.

The chain links TRBV27 to TRBJ1-3; no clear D. Germline CDR1 reads MNHEY; CDR2 reads SMNVEV (reference sequence). The V and J ends lost 9 bases and 0 bases respectively, with 9 bases between them. The CDR3 totals 13 residues. As DNA, the CDR3 is TGTGCCAGTAGACAACTCTCTGGAAACACCATATATTTT. Translating gives CASRQLSGNTIYF.

V usage is TRBV7-6 and J usage is TRBJ2-3; TRBD2 agrees at 8 bases. The assigned J gene may be wrong: the sequence end matches TRBJ2-7 better. Germline CDR1 is SGHVS and CDR2 is FNYEAQ. CDR3 length: 13 residues. The CDR3 here is CASSPGGYNEQYF. CDR3 DNA sequence: TGTGCCAGCAGCCCGGGAGGGTACAATGAGCAGTACTTC.

This chain connects TRBV6-1 to TRBJ2-5, with D tentatively TRBD1 or TRBD2 (5 bases each). V dropped 5 bases and J dropped 2 bases, with 12 bases sitting between them. The CDR3 spans 14 residues. Germline CDR1 is MNHNS and CDR2 is SASEGT. This CDR3 reads CASSRDGDQETQYF. The CDR3 region has the DNA TGTGCCAGCAGTAGGGACGGGGATCAAGAGACCCAGTACTTC.

The rearrangement joins TRBV11-3 to TRBJ2-5; D might be TRBD2 (6 bases). The ends were cut back, 1 base at V and 1 base at J, with 13 bases in the middle. The CDR3 covers 16 residues. Germline CDR1 SGHNT, CDR2 YENEEA. The CDR3 protein is CASSLGAAGTQETQYF. CDR3 bases: TGTGCCAGCAGCTTAGGGGCAGCGGGTACCCAAGAGACCCAGTACTTC.

This clonotype was detected only once. The chain carries TRBV6-1 and TRBJ2-5; D possibly matches TRBD1 or TRBD2 (7 bases each). The CDR3 has 12 amino acids. V lost 8 bases and J lost 7, with 14 bases in between. Germline V lookup: CDR1 MNHNS, CDR2 SASEGT. The CDR3 region has the DNA TGTGCCAGCCGTACAGGGGAGGGGACCCAGTACTTC. This sequence encodes CASRTGEGTQYF.

Only one count was recorded for this clonotype. One end of the junction does not line up with germline, which may come from a read error. This rearrangement joins TRBV6-1 to TRBJ2-4; 8 nucleotides match TRBD2. CDR1 and CDR2 from the germline V gene are MNHNS and SASEGT. The CDR3 extends over 17 amino acids. DNA of the CDR3: TGTGCCAGCAGCCGCGGACCGGGGGGGGGGGCGAAAAACACTCAGTACTTC. Translating gives CASSRGPGGGAKNTQYF.

By its share, this clonotype is medium-sized. This chain joins TRBV4-1 and TRBJ1-1; no clear D gene. Looked up from germline, CDR1 is MGHRA and CDR2 is YSYEKL. CDR3 length: 16 amino acids. V was pared by 1 base and J by 7 bases, with 19 bases between. This CDR3 is CASSQADPGGGFEAFF. CDR3 coding DNA: TGCGCCAGCAGCCAAGCTGACCCGGGCGGCGGCTTTGAAGCTTTCTTT.

This sequence joins TRBV25-1 and TRBJ2-2; D possibly corresponds to TRBD2 (6 bases). The V and J ends lost 8 bases and 4 bases respectively, with 11 bases between them. This CDR3 is built from 13 residues. Germline CDR1 MGHDK, CDR2 SYGVNS. The CDR3 sequence is CASSLSGTGELFF. The CDR3 DNA reads TGTGCCAGCTCCCTTAGCGGCACCGGGGAGCTGTTTTTT. The full variable domain, with the rest looked up from reference TRBV25-1 and TRBJ2-2, is EADIYQTPRYLVIGTGKKITLECSQTMGHDKMYWYQQDPGMELHLIHYSYGVNSTEKGDLSSESTVSRIRTEHFPLTLESARPSHTSQYLCASSLSGTGELFFGEGSRLTVL.

This clonotype has more than one count but fewer than ten. In nucleotides, the CDR3 is TGTGCCAGCAGTTACCTGACTGGGACAGGGTCCTACGAGCAGTACTTC. Encoded protein: CASSYLTGTGSYEQYF. The V and J genes are TRBV6-5 and TRBJ2-7; 9 positions match TRBD1. The CDR3 is 16 residues long. The V and J ends lost 2 bases and 1 base, in that order; junction bases with no gene match: 6. The germline CDR1 and CDR2 sequences are MNHEY and SVGAGI.

V is TRBV6-1 and J is TRBJ2-5; TRBD1 might be the D (6 bases). This CDR3 region has 18 residues. The germline V gene encodes CDR1 MNHNS and CDR2 SASEGT. The V end was cut by 2 bases, the J end by 4 bases, with 23 bases between. DNA of the CDR3: TGTGCCAGCAGTGAAACCTTCAGGGGCGGAGGAAGTGTAGAGACCCAGTACTTC. Its protein product is CASSETFRGGGSVETQYF.

The rearrangement uses TRBV6-1 and TRBJ2-2, with a possible D match to TRBD1 (6 bases). The germline V and J ends were trimmed by 6 bases and 3 bases, with 11 bases remaining between them. This CDR3 spans 14 amino acids. From germline, CDR1 is MNHNS and CDR2 SASEGT. The CDR3 DNA reads as TGTGCCAGCAGGACCGGGACACACACCGGGGAGCTGTTTTTT. Its protein product is CASRTGTHTGELFF.

The genes are TRBV9 and TRBJ2-5; D is undetermined. The J call is in doubt because the DNA end fits TRBJ2-7 better. Per the germline V gene, CDR1 is SGDLS and CDR2 is YYNGEE. The CDR3 loop spans 12 amino acids. The CDR3 spells CASSVAAGEQYF. For the CDR3, the DNA is TGTGCCAGCAGCGTAGCTGCCGGCGAGCAGTACTTC.

The chain links TRBV6-5 to TRBJ2-7, with D possibly TRBD2 on 5 matching bases. This CDR3 spans 13 amino acids. Germline values: CDR1 MNHEY, CDR2 SVGAGI. V lost 2 bases and J 3 bases, leaving 8 bases between the germline ends. CDR3 sequence: CASSYRDYYEQYF. The DNA for the CDR3 is TGTGCCAGCAGTTACAGAGACTACTACGAGCAGTACTTC.

The count of this clonotype is one. J is TRBJ1-1 and V is TRBV7-2, with 7 bases lining up with TRBD1. V dropped 1 base and J dropped 5; count of bases not matched to a gene: 4. Germline V lookup: CDR1 SGHTA, CDR2 FQGNSA. The CDR3 runs 14 residues. The DNA of the CDR3 is TGTGCCAGCAGCTTAGGGACAGGAACAACTGAAGCTTTCTTT. It is translated as CASSLGTGTTEAFF.

This sequence joins TRBV24-1 and TRBJ2-3, with D maybe TRBD1 (6 bases). CDR1 is KGHDR and CDR2 is SFDVKD in the germline V gene. The CDR3 totals 15 residues. Trimming took off 10 bases at V and 4 bases at J, with 20 bases between the two ends. As DNA, the CDR3 is TGTGCCACGGGTGATGGGGACACAGGCCCAGATACGCAGTATTTT. Protein: CATGDGDTGPDTQYF.

This clonotype was observed at least ten times. CDR3 in amino acids: CASSSGGAINYGYTF. CDR3 nucleotide sequence: TGTGCCAGCAGTTCGGGGGGGGCTATTAACTATGGCTACACCTTC. The rearrangement links TRBV6-5 to TRBJ1-2; possibly TRBD1 for D (6 bases). CDR3 length equals 15 residues. The V gene's germline CDR1 is MNHEY and CDR2 SVGAGI. The ends were cut back, 4 bases at V and 1 base at J, with 13 bases in the middle.

The chain employs TRBV6-5 and TRBJ2-5; D is ambiguous. There are 13 residues in the CDR3. The germline V gene encodes CDR1 MNHEY and CDR2 SVGAGI. V dropped 0 bases and J dropped 5 bases, with 7 bases sitting between them. CDR3 sequence reads: CASSYSSFETQYF. The DNA of the CDR3 is TGTGCCAGCAGTTACTCGAGCTTCGAGACCCAGTACTTC.

Details on this clonotype: The junction does not match germline at one end; this may be a read error. This sequence joins TRBV10-3 and TRBJ2-5; D may match TRBD1 or TRBD2 (5 bases each). Germline CDR1 reads ENHRY; CDR2 reads SYGVKD. The CDR3 loop spans 14 amino acids. CDR3 loop: CAGTGGRDPETQYF. The CDR3 DNA sequence: TGTGCGGGGACCGGTGGCCGTGACCCAGAGACCCAGTACTTT.

A note on this clonotype: A read error may produce the germline difference seen at one junction end. The chain employs TRBV6-1 and TRBJ2-3; 8 bases agree with TRBD2. The V gene's germline CDR1 is MNHNS and CDR2 SASEGT. CDR3 length: 14 amino acids. The DNA for the CDR3 is TGTGCCGGGAGCGGGGGCCGACGCACAGATACGCAGTATTTC. Translating it yields CAGSGGRRTDTQYF.

The chain links TRBV4-1 to TRBJ2-3; TRBD2 is a possible D gene (7 bases). The J call may not be correct, given that the DNA end is closer to TRBJ2-5. The CDR3 is made up of 13 amino acids. Germline CDR1 is MGHRA and CDR2 is YSYEKL. Here the CDR3 reads CASSRGGAETQYF. For the CDR3, the DNA is TGCGCCAGCAGCCGAGGGGGGGCGGAGACCCAGTACTTC.

The chain joins TRBV10-2 to TRBJ2-3, with 10 bases fitting TRBD2. Near its end, the DNA agrees better with TRBJ2-1, so the J call may be wrong. Germline CDR1 and CDR2: WSHSY and SAAADI. The CDR3 has 13 amino acids. CDR3 nucleotides: TGCGCCAGCAGACTAGCGGGGATCAATGAGCAGTTCTTC. Its protein product is CASRLAGINEQFF.

By proportion, this clonotype is medium-sized. The chain recombines TRBV25-1 with TRBJ2-1; D possibly matches TRBD1 or TRBD2 (6 bases each). The germline V gene has CDR1 MGHDK and CDR2 SYGVNS. V was pared by 7 bases and J by 8 bases, with 9 bases between. The CDR3 is 11 residues long. As DNA, the CDR3 is TGTGCCAGCACGGGGGCCTATGAGCAGTTCTTC. Translated: CASTGAYEQFF. Together with reference TRBV25-1 and TRBJ2-1, the CDR3 gives the full variable domain: EADIYQTPRYLVIGTGKKITLECSQTMGHDKMYWYQQDPGMELHLIHYSYGVNSTEKGDLSSESTVSRIRTEHFPLTLESARPSHTSQYLCASTGAYEQFFGPGTRLTVL.

The V call is TRBV27, the J call TRBJ2-7, with D hard to call. V was clipped by 5 bases and J by 3 bases, with 11 bases between them. Germline values: CDR1 MNHEY, CDR2 SMNVEV (reference sequence). This CDR3 region has 13 residues. The CDR3 here is CASSGGRFYEQYF. In nucleotides, the CDR3 is TGTGCCAGCAGTGGTGGGCGGTTCTACGAGCAGTACTTC.

This clonotype has ten or more counts. The rearrangement uses TRBV6-1 and TRBJ2-1; TRBD1 agrees at 8 bases. The V segment lost 5 bases and the J segment 13 bases; nucleotides outside the gene matches: 10. The CDR3 contains 13 residues. Germline loops: CDR1 MNHNS, CDR2 SASEGT. The CDR3 loop reads CASSKTGTGEQFF. CDR3 coding DNA: TGTGCCAGCAGTAAAACCGGGACAGGAGAACAGTTCTTC.